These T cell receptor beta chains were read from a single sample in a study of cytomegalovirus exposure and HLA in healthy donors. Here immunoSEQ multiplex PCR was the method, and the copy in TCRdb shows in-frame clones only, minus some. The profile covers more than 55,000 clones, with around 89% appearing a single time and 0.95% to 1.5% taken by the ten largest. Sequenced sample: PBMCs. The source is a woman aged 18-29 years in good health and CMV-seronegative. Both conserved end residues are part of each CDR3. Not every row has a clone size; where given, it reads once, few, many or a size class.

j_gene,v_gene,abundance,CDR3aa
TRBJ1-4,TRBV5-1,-,CASSQGQGNEKLFF
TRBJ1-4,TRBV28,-,CASSLRDTPEKLFF
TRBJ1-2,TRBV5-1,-,CASSFGTGSYGYTF
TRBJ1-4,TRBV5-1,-,CASSPLGQPATNEKLFF
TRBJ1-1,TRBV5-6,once,CASSPGVLDTEAFF
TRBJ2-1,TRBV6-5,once,CASSPGSLYNEQFF
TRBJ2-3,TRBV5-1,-,CASSWTGFQGDTQYF
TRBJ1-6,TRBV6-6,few,CASSFGQIYNSPLHF
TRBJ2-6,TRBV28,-,CASSLVEGGGANVLTF
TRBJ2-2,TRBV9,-,CASSVAPVAATGELFF
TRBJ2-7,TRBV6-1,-,CASSEGAGGSEQYF
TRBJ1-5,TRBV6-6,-,CASRRQKNQPQHF
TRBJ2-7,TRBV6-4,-,CASSLEAGTGPYEQYF
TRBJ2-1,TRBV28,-,CASSDRGVPQFF
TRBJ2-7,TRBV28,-,CASRYTSAGQSSYEQYF
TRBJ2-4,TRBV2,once,CASSAPGLAKNIQYF
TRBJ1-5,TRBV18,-,CASSPGQPNQPQHF
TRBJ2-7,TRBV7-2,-,CASSPGLVGYEQYF
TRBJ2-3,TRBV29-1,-,CSVSQRGRTDTQYF
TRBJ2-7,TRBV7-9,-,CASSLAGEKEQYF
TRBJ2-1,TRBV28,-,CASRDSLSYNEQFF
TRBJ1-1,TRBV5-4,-,CASSLGGGMSIGTEAFF
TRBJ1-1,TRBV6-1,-,CASSDPGLRGNTEAFF
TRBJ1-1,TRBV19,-,CASGGGALITEAFF
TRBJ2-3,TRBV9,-,CASSALGGSTDTQYF
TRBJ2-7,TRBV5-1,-,CASSLGADHEQYF
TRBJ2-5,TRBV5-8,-,CASSKGLRQETQYF
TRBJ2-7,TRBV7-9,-,CASSLEGEAYEQYF
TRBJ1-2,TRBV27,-,CASSYSADISYTF
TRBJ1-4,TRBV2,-,CASSENQAGAEKLFF
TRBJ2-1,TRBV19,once,CASSIGGRRVNEQFF
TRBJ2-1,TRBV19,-,CASNTAPDRGLGEQFF
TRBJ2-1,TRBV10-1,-,CASSSGTSGYNEQFF
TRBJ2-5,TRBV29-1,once,CSVRGQAQLIQETQYF
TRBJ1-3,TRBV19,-,CASSSGQGTGNTIYF
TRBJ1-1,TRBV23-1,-,CASSQPDSEAFF
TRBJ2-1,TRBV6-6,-,CASSALGGAPYEQFF
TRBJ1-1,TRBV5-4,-,CASRTAQGTEAFF
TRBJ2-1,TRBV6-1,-,CASSEEGAISYNEQFF
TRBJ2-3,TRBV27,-,CASCRVGDTQYF
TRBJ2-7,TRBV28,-,CASSLGLADYEQCF